This T cell receptor beta chain was sequenced during a study of blood T cells in healthy people across ages. Findings of the study overall: CMV status of donors was not determined, possibly confounding expanded clonotype changes.

To note about this clonotype: The antigen is unknown.

There are 14 residues in the CDR3. Germline-derived CDR1 and CDR2 are MNHEY and SVGEGT. The ends lost 2 bases at V and 3 bases at J; junction bases unmatched: 4. A sample-barcoded 5' primer and a J-beta primer mix were used in a second PCR of about 7 to 12 cycles. From the 5' RACE reads, TCRdb called clonotypes with MiXCR, one entry per CDR3 protein. This table has over 1,200,000 distinct CDR3 sequences, approximately 59% appearing once. Input material: blood. This TCR was recovered from a man in his late teens or twenties in good health. The chain couples TRBV6-2 or TRBV6-3 to TRBJ2-7; 7 bases match TRBD1. The CDR3, as DNA: TGTGCCAGCAGTTACGTGGACAGGAGCTACGAGCAGTACTTC. It specifies CASSYVDRSYEQYF.